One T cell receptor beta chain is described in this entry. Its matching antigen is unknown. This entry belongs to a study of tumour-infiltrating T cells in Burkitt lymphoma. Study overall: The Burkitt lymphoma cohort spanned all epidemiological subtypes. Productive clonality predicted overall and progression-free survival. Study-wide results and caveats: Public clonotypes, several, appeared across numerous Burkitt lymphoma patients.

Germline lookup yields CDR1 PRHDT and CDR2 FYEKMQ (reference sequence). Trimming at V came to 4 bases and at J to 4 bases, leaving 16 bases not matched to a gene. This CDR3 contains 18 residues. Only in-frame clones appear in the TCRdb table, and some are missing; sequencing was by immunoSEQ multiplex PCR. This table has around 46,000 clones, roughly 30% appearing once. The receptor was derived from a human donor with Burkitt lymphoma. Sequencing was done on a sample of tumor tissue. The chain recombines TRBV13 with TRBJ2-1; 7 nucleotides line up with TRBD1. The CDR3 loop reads CASSSAAVRGYTYNEQFF. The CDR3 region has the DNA TGTGCCAGCAGCTCGGCGGCGGTCAGGGGGTACACTTACAATGAGCAGTTCTTC. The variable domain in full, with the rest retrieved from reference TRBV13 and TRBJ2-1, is AAGVIQSPRHLIKEKRETATLKCYPIPRHDTVYWYQQGPGQDPQFLISFYEKMQSDKGSIPDRFSAQQFSDYHSELNMSSLELGDSALYFCASSSAAVRGYTYNEQFFGPGTRLTVL.